This T cell receptor (beta chain) was recovered during a study of blood T cell repertoires in COVID-19. Sequencing used immunoSEQ multiplex PCR; TCRdb keeps in-frame clones, though not all of them. This sample has under 140,000 clones, with around 80% found just once. The germline gives CDR1 MNHEY, CDR2 SVGAGI. This CDR3 is built from 15 residues. V lost 2 bases to trimming and J lost 0 bases, with 10 bases between them. The genes are TRBV6-5 and TRBJ1-1; the D is unclear. The clonotype comes from an elderly woman with acute or convalescent COVID-19. The sequenced sample consisted of peripheral blood. The CDR3, as DNA: TGTGCCAGCAGTTACCGATCGAGAATGAACACTGAAGCTTTCTTT. Protein product: CASSYRSRMNTEAFF.